Listed below are T cell receptor beta chains from one sample, sequenced in a study of shared clonotypes between healthy human individuals. Repertoires were generated with immunoSEQ multiplex PCR, while TCRdb's copy carries only in-frame clones and drops some. The sample consists of over 850,000 clones, approximately 80% of them appearing once. Material: memory CD4+ T cells from PBMCs. The receptor set was obtained from a man between 18 and 29 years old in good health. Some clones in this sample may be carry-over from other donors' samples. CDR3s include the opening cysteine and the closing phenylalanine or tryptophan. D genes are given only for firm matches. Where a row states a size, it is once, few, many or the class of an expanded clone; other rows omit it.

size: NA
J: TRBJ1-1
D: NA
V: TRBV6-1
DNA: TGTGCCAGCAGTGAGGGACGGACGAACACTGAAGCTTTCTTT
CDR3: CASSEGRTNTEAFF

size: NA
J: TRBJ2-1
D: TRBD2
V: TRBV4-1
DNA: TGCGCCAGCAGCCGGGCTAGCGGGAGGGTTGAGCAGTTCTTC
CDR3: CASSRASGRVEQFF

size: few
J: TRBJ1-3
D: NA
V: TRBV11-2
DNA: TGTGCCAGCAGCTTAGCCGGCAGGGTCGGAAACACCATATATTTT
CDR3: CASSLAGRVGNTIYF

size: NA
J: TRBJ1-2
D: NA
V: TRBV28
DNA: TGTGCCAGCAGTTCCCCGGCGGCCGCCCCCCGCGGTGGCTACACCTTC
CDR3: CASSSPAAAPRGGYTF

size: NA
J: TRBJ2-5
D: NA
V: TRBV6-6
DNA: TGTGCCAGCAGCCCATCCGGGCCCCGGATGGGCGAGACCCAGTACTTC
CDR3: CASSPSGPRMGETQYF

size: few
J: TRBJ1-1
D: NA
V: TRBV28
DNA: TGTGCCAGCCGGAACAGTTTAACTGAAGCTTTCTTT
CDR3: CASRNSLTEAFF

size: NA
J: TRBJ2-7
D: TRBD2
V: TRBV27
DNA: TGTGCCAGCAGTCCCACCCTAGCGGGAGTTCCCGAGCAGTACTTC
CDR3: CASSPTLAGVPEQYF

size: many
J: TRBJ2-1
D: NA
V: TRBV7-9
DNA: TGTGCCAGCAGCTTAGGAGGCCGGGGCGTTGGCGAGTTCTTC
CDR3: CASSLGGRGVGEFF

size: NA
J: TRBJ2-7
D: NA
V: TRBV6-5
DNA: TGTGCCAGCAGTTACTCGCCTATCCTGAGCTACGAGCAGTACTTC
CDR3: CASSYSPILSYEQYF

size: NA
J: TRBJ2-7
D: NA
V: TRBV5-8
DNA: TGTGCCAGCAGCTTTCGGGGCTGGTACGAGCAGTACTTC
CDR3: CASSFRGWYEQYF

size: NA
J: TRBJ2-5
D: TRBD2
V: TRBV4-2
DNA: TGTGCCAGCAGCCAAGTGGGGAGGGCCGTAGAGACCCAGTACTTC
CDR3: CASSQVGRAVETQYF

size: many
J: TRBJ2-5
D: NA
V: TRBV10-3
DNA: TGTGCCATCAGTGAGTCCCGGGGCCGGGCTGAAGAGACCCAGTACTTC
CDR3: CAISESRGRAEETQYF

size: NA
J: TRBJ1-2
D: TRBD1
V: TRBV14
DNA: TGTGCCAGCAGCGACCGGGACAGGGTCGGCTACACCTTC
CDR3: CASSDRDRVGYTF

size: NA
J: TRBJ1-2
D: NA
V: TRBV4-2
DNA: TGTGCCAGCAGCCAAGCGGGGGACTATGGCTACACCTTC
CDR3: CASSQAGDYGYTF

size: few
J: TRBJ1-2
D: TRBD1
V: TRBV7-6
DNA: TGTGCCAGCAGCCCCTACAGGGGGAACTATGGCTACACCTTC
CDR3: CASSPYRGNYGYTF

size: many
J: TRBJ2-1
D: TRBD2
V: TRBV7-6
DNA: TGTGCCAGCAGCTTAGGGGGGAGGGCCTCCAATGAGCAGTTCTTC
CDR3: CASSLGGRASNEQFF

size: NA
J: TRBJ2-1
D: NA
V: TRBV29-1
DNA: TGCAGCGTTGAAGAAGTAGAGGGAAGCTCCTACAATGAGCAGTTCTTC
CDR3: CSVEEVEGSSYNEQFF

size: once
J: TRBJ1-2
D: NA
V: TRBV5-4
DNA: TGTGCCAGCAGCTCCCCAGGGTTCGGCTACACCTTC
CDR3: CASSSPGFGYTF

size: NA
J: TRBJ1-1
D: NA
V: TRBV18
DNA: TGTGCCAGCTCACACGACCCAGGGTTCGTGAACACTGAAGCTTTCTTT
CDR3: CASSHDPGFVNTEAFF

size: once
J: TRBJ1-2
D: NA
V: TRBV6-5
DNA: TGTGCCAGCAGTTCCCTAGCAACTACTAACTATGGCTACACCTTC
CDR3: CASSSLATTNYGYTF

size: NA
J: TRBJ2-3
D: NA
V: TRBV10-3
DNA: TGTGCCACCAGGACAGCCCCCAGCACAGATACGCAGTATTTT
CDR3: CATRTAPSTDTQYF

size: once
J: TRBJ2-3
D: TRBD1
V: TRBV6-5
DNA: TGTGCCAGCAGCGCAGGGGGTACAGATACGCAGTATTTT
CDR3: CASSAGGTDTQYF

size: NA
J: TRBJ2-4
D: NA
V: TRBV10-2
DNA: TGCGCCAGCAGTGAGTCCGCCGGGTGGGACATTCAGTACTTC
CDR3: CASSESAGWDIQYF

size: many
J: TRBJ1-5
D: NA
V: TRBV28
DNA: TGTGCCAGCAGAACACACCCAAATCAGCCCCAGCATTTT
CDR3: CASRTHPNQPQHF

size: NA
J: TRBJ2-7
D: TRBD2
V: TRBV5-4
DNA: TGTGCCAGCAGCCCAAGGGGGCTAGCGGGAGGCCAGGGGGAGCAGTACTTC
CDR3: CASSPRGLAGGQGEQYF

size: few
J: TRBJ1-2
D: TRBD1
V: TRBV12-5
DNA: TGTGCTAGTGGTTTCCCGGGACAGTATGGCTACACCTTC
CDR3: CASGFPGQYGYTF

size: NA
J: TRBJ1-6
D: TRBD1
V: TRBV28
DNA: TGTGCCAGCAGTGACAGGGTTCGGCTTAATTCACCCCTCCACTTT
CDR3: CASSDRVRLNSPLHF

size: NA
J: TRBJ2-5
D: TRBD1
V: TRBV5-1
DNA: TGCGCCAGCAGCGACAGACAGGGATCGAGGATGGGGGAGACCCAGTACTTC
CDR3: CASSDRQGSRMGETQYF

size: NA
J: TRBJ2-3
D: NA
V: TRBV2
DNA: TGTGCCAGCAGTGAATGGAGGTCCACAGATACGCAGTATTTT
CDR3: CASSEWRSTDTQYF

size: NA
J: TRBJ1-1
D: TRBD1
V: TRBV30
DNA: TGTGCCTGGAGTGTTAACAGGGGGAAGAACACTGAAGCTTTCTTT
CDR3: CAWSVNRGKNTEAFF

size: NA
J: TRBJ1-4
D: NA
V: TRBV6-5
DNA: TGTGCCAGCAGTTGGGCGAGTATCGGGGAAAAACTGTTTTTT
CDR3: CASSWASIGEKLFF

size: once
J: TRBJ2-7
D: NA
V: TRBV6-5
DNA: TGTGCCAGCAGTTACTCGTCTAGCCGGGGAGCCTACGAGCAGTACTTC
CDR3: CASSYSSSRGAYEQYF

size: few
J: TRBJ2-7
D: TRBD1
V: TRBV28
DNA: TGTGCCAGCAGGATCCTATCCCCTCTAGGGGGCCGCACCTACGAGCAGTACTTC
CDR3: CASRILSPLGGRTYEQYF

size: once
J: TRBJ2-7
D: TRBD2
V: TRBV28
DNA: TGTGCCAGCACCCCAGCGGGAGATTATTACGAGCAGTACTTC
CDR3: CASTPAGDYYEQYF

size: NA
J: TRBJ2-1
D: TRBD1
V: TRBV23-1
DNA: TGCGCCAGCAGTTCGGACAGGTGCCGACGAGGGGTCTTC
CDR3: CASSSDRCRRGVF

size: NA
J: TRBJ2-3
D: NA
V: TRBV2
DNA: TGTGCCAGCAGTGAAACTCCCGGGACAACTTCAGATACGCAGTATTTT
CDR3: CASSETPGTTSDTQYF

size: NA
J: TRBJ1-2
D: TRBD1
V: TRBV25-1
DNA: TGTGCCAGCAGTGAAATCGGGCGGGACAGGGCGGGCTACACCTTC
CDR3: CASSEIGRDRAGYTF

size: few
J: TRBJ2-6
D: NA
V: TRBV2
DNA: TGTGCCACCCGGGGGGCCTCCCGGTCTGGGGCCAACGTCCTGACTTTC
CDR3: CATRGASRSGANVLTF

size: NA
J: TRBJ1-1
D: NA
V: TRBV19
DNA: TGTGCCAGTAGTATAGTGTCAAGGCGGTACACTGAAGCTTTCTTT
CDR3: CASSIVSRRYTEAFF

size: NA
J: TRBJ1-1
D: NA
V: TRBV6-6
DNA: TGTGCCAGCAGTTACCTCGGGGCAACAGGGAACACTGAAGCTTTCTTT
CDR3: CASSYLGATGNTEAFF

size: NA
J: TRBJ1-2
D: NA
V: TRBV6-1
DNA: TGTGCCAGCAGTGAAGGGAACAGAATTTATGGCTACACCTTC
CDR3: CASSEGNRIYGYTF

size: NA
J: TRBJ2-7
D: TRBD2
V: TRBV18
DNA: TGTGCCAGCTCACCCCCGGGGGGAGGCGAGCAGTACTTC
CDR3: CASSPPGGGEQYF

size: NA
J: TRBJ1-3
D: NA
V: TRBV5-1
DNA: TGCGCCAGCAGCTTGGGGAATCCGGCCTCTGGAAACACCATATATTTT
CDR3: CASSLGNPASGNTIYF

size: NA
J: TRBJ2-2
D: NA
V: TRBV28
DNA: TGTGCCAGCAGTTTGTGGGGCGTCACCGGGGAGCTGTTTTTT
CDR3: CASSLWGVTGELFF

size: NA
J: TRBJ2-1
D: TRBD1
V: TRBV5-1
DNA: TGCGCCAGCACCCGGGACAGGGGCAGGTACAATGAGCAGTTCTTC
CDR3: CASTRDRGRYNEQFF

size: few
J: TRBJ2-5
D: NA
V: TRBV5-6
DNA: TGTGCCAGCAGCTACGGCGACAGAATCCCCGGGACCCAGTACTTC
CDR3: CASSYGDRIPGTQYF

size: many
J: TRBJ1-2
D: NA
V: TRBV6-5
DNA: TGTGCCAGCTCCGGACAGTATGGCTACACCTTC
CDR3: CASSGQYGYTF

size: NA
J: TRBJ2-2
D: NA
V: TRBV13
DNA: TGTGCCAGCAGCTTAGGAACCGGGGAGCTGTTTTTT
CDR3: CASSLGTGELFF

size: NA
J: TRBJ1-2
D: NA
V: TRBV19
DNA: TGTGCCAGTACCCCCAAACGGCCTCTCTCTAACTATGGCTACACCTTC
CDR3: CASTPKRPLSNYGYTF

size: NA
J: TRBJ2-5
D: TRBD2
V: TRBV7-9
DNA: TGTGCCAGCAGCTTAGCCCTGACTAGCGGGAGCGGCGAGACCCAGTACTTC
CDR3: CASSLALTSGSGETQYF

size: NA
J: TRBJ2-1
D: TRBD1
V: TRBV28
DNA: TGTGCCAGCAGCCAACCAGGGGACAGGCTTTTCTTC
CDR3: CASSQPGDRLFF

size: many
J: TRBJ2-7
D: NA
V: TRBV27
DNA: TGTGCCAGCAGTTTCGGGACCCACGAGCAGTACTTC
CDR3: CASSFGTHEQYF

size: NA
J: TRBJ1-1
D: TRBD1
V: TRBV7-2
DNA: TGTGCCAGCAGCTTAGGGACAGGGGTCACTGAAGCTTTCTTT
CDR3: CASSLGTGVTEAFF

size: few
J: TRBJ1-1
D: NA
V: TRBV28
DNA: TGTGCCAGCAGGACGTACACTGAAGCTTTCTTT
CDR3: CASRTYTEAFF

size: NA
J: TRBJ1-4
D: TRBD1
V: TRBV5-1
DNA: TGCGCCAGCAGCCTGGGGGACAGGGGAAAAGGCGAAAAACTGTTTTTT
CDR3: CASSLGDRGKGEKLFF

size: NA
J: TRBJ1-1
D: NA
V: TRBV5-4
DNA: TGTGCCAGCAGCTTGGCCGGGTCGGGGGCGCGGGAAGCTTTCTTT
CDR3: CASSLAGSGAREAFF

size: NA
J: TRBJ2-5
D: TRBD2
V: TRBV5-6
DNA: TGTGCCAGCAGCTCCACCGGCGGGGGAGAGACCCAGTACTTC
CDR3: CASSSTGGGETQYF